A single sample is the source of the 31 T cell receptor beta chains below, sequenced in a study of identical twins' blood T cells. Via MiXCR, TCRdb re-called the 5' RACE reads, giving one row per CDR3 protein. The sample records 350,000 to 400,000 distinct CDR3 sequences, 28% being singletons. The source material was PBMCs. These receptors all come from a woman aged 18-49 years in good health.

V usage is TRBV12-5 and J usage is TRBJ2-1; either TRBD1 or TRBD2 may fit D (5 bases each). The CDR3 extends over 14 amino acids. Germline-derived CDR1 and CDR2 are LGHNT and FRNRAP. The V gene lost 5 bases and the J gene lost 12 bases, with 20 bases spanning the gap. The CDR3 DNA reads TGTGCTAGTGGTCCGGTCGGGACCTTGTATGGGCAGTTCTTC. Its protein product is CASGPVGTLYGQFF.

The rearrangement joins TRBV19 to TRBJ1-4; tentatively, D is TRBD1 (5 bases). Germline-derived CDR1 and CDR2 are LNHDA and SQIVND (reference sequence). Trimming left V 3 bases short and J 8 bases short, with 7 bases between. The CDR3 extends over 12 amino acids. CDR3 coding DNA: TGTGCCAGTAGTATTTCAGGGGAAAAACTGTTTTTT. Its translation: CASSISGEKLFF.

With regard to this clonotype: Given a much more abundant clone one base away, this may be a read error. CDR3 region: CTSRRQSNTEAFF. CDR3 sequence (DNA): TGTACCAGCAGGAGACAGTCGAACACTGAAGCTTTCTTT. The rearrangement links TRBV2 to TRBJ1-1, with a possible D match to TRBD1 (5 bases). This CDR3 contains 13 residues. Germline lookup yields CDR1 SNHLY and CDR2 FYNNEI.

The sample holds many counts of this clonotype. The chain couples TRBV29-1 to TRBJ1-5, with unresolved D. The CDR3 spans 12 residues. The germline V gene encodes CDR1 SQVTM and CDR2 ANQGSEA. Here the CDR3 DNA reads TGCTCTTGTTCCTCAGGCAATCAGCCCCAGCATTTT. Translated, it gives CSCSSGNQPQHF.

The J gene is TRBJ2-3, the V gene TRBV7-9, with 7 bases matching TRBD2. CDR3 size: 14 residues. Unmatched junction bases numbered 4, after V lost 3 bases and J lost 4 bases. In germline, CDR1 is SEHNR, CDR2 FQNEAQ (reference sequence). The CDR3 nucleotides are TGTGCCAGCAGCTTGCGGGGGTGGGCAGATACGCAGTATTTT. Translated: CASSLRGWADTQYF.

The chain has TRBV29-1 and TRBJ2-3, with unresolved D. This CDR3 region has 15 residues. V shed 7 bases and J shed 2 bases, with 19 bases lying between them. Germline V gives CDR1 SQVTM, CDR2 ANQGSEA. In DNA, the CDR3 is TGCAGCGGCGTTAGACTGGAGATGAACACAGATACGCAGTATTTT. Translation: CSGVRLEMNTDTQYF.

This clonotype was observed many times. V usage is TRBV20-1 and J usage is TRBJ2-1, with 11 nucleotides matching TRBD2. The length of the CDR3 is 13 residues. V shed 8 bases and J 3 bases; nucleotides not matched to a gene: 3. Germline assignment: CDR1 DFQATT and CDR2 SNEGSKA (reference sequence). The CDR3 region is CSQGTSGYNEQFF. The CDR3 DNA reads TGCAGTCAAGGGACTAGCGGCTACAATGAGCAGTTCTTC.

The V call is TRBV27, the J call TRBJ1-2; no firm D call. The germline V gene encodes CDR1 MNHEY and CDR2 SMNVEV (reference sequence). CDR3 length equals 15 residues. V was shortened by 0 bases and J by 5 bases, with 13 bases between the two germline ends. The CDR3 reads CASSLSITPVYGYTF. For the CDR3, the DNA is TGTGCCAGCAGTTTATCGATAACGCCAGTTTATGGCTACACCTTC.

There are a few counts of this clonotype. The chain has TRBV5-1 and TRBJ2-1; 9 nucleotides line up with TRBD2. CDR3 size: 17 residues. Germline V gene data show CDR1 as SGHRS and CDR2 as YFSETQ. Trimming took 0 bases from V and 5 from J; bases not matched to a gene: 9. This CDR3 is CASSLGLTSGTHNEQFF. DNA for the CDR3: TGCGCCAGCAGCTTGGGGCTGACTAGCGGCACCCACAATGAGCAGTTCTTC.

The V gene is TRBV2, the J gene TRBJ1-2, with 7 positions matching TRBD1. The CDR3 length is 14 residues. Germline V gene data show CDR1 as SNHLY and CDR2 as FYNNEI. V trimming: 4 bases; J trimming: 8 bases; junction bases outside the gene matches: 10. Written as DNA, the CDR3 is TGTGCCAGCAGTGCTATTCGACAGGGTTTAGGCTACACCTTC. Translated: CASSAIRQGLGYTF.

V is TRBV20-1 and J is TRBJ1-1, with D perhaps TRBD1 (5 bases). The CDR3 is made up of 14 amino acids. V was shortened by 6 bases and J by 0 bases, with 14 bases between the two germline ends. Per the germline V gene, CDR1 is DFQATT and CDR2 is SNEGSKA (reference sequence). The CDR3 nucleotides are TGCAGTGCCCCGGGGGGGGGTTTGAACACTGAAGCTTTCTTT. Amino acids: CSAPGGGLNTEAFF.

The chain employs TRBV7-2 and TRBJ1-3, with D possibly being TRBD1 (5 bases). The V gene lost 10 bases and the J gene lost 1 base, with 8 bases spanning the gap. The CDR3 extends over 12 amino acids. Germline lookup yields CDR1 SGHTA and CDR2 FQGNSA. CDR3 nucleotides: TGTGCCAACCAGGGTTCTGGAAACACCATATATTTT. Protein: CANQGSGNTIYF.

This clonotype was counted ten times or more. The V gene is TRBV5-1, the J gene TRBJ1-1, with D maybe TRBD1 (5 bases). The CDR3 totals 13 residues. Germline CDR1 is SGHRS and CDR2 is YFSETQ. The V gene lost 4 bases and the J gene lost 6 bases, with 13 bases spanning the gap. The CDR3 is CASSPVGGPEAFF. The CDR3, as DNA: TGCGCCAGCAGCCCGGTCGGGGGACCTGAAGCTTTCTTT.

This clonotype has just a few counts. This chain joins TRBV9 and TRBJ2-1; unclear D gene. V was trimmed by 3 bases and J by 0 bases, leaving 13 bases between them. The V gene's germline CDR1 is SGDLS and CDR2 YYNGEE. The CDR3 spans 16 residues. The CDR3 region has the DNA TGTGCCAGCAGCGCCCGAAGCAGTAGCTCCTACAATGAGCAGTTCTTC. It yields the protein CASSARSSSSYNEQFF.

This sequence joins TRBV19 and TRBJ2-2; possibly TRBD2 for D (5 bases). CDR1 and CDR2 (germline): LNHDA, SQIVND (reference sequence). CDR3 length: 16 residues. V was clipped by 8 bases and J by 0 bases, with 16 bases between them. The DNA of the CDR3 is TGTGCCAGTGTCAAACTAGGGAATTCGAACACCGGGGAGCTGTTTTTT. It yields the protein CASVKLGNSNTGELFF. Drawing the rest from reference TRBV19 and TRBJ2-2, the complete variable domain is DGGITQSPKYLFRKEGQNVTLSCEQNLNHDAMYWYRQDPGQGLRLIYYSQIVNDFQKGDIAEGYSVSREKKESFPLTVTSAQKNPTAFYLCASVKLGNSNTGELFFGEGSRLTVL.

V gene TRBV7-2 combines with J gene TRBJ2-7; TRBD1 or TRBD2 may be the D gene (5 bases each). Germline CDR1 reads SGHTA; CDR2 reads FQGNSA. Trimming cost V 0 bases and J 0 bases, with 9 bases left between them. This CDR3 is 15 amino acids long. The CDR3 DNA follows: TGTGCCAGCAGCTTAGCTTCCGGGACCTCCTACGAGCAGTACTTC. Its protein product is CASSLASGTSYEQYF.

This rearrangement joins TRBV5-1 to TRBJ1-6; D ambiguous. Trimming left V 1 base short and J 10 bases short, with 12 bases between. CDR1 and CDR2 (germline): SGHRS, YFSETQ. The length of the CDR3 is 14 residues. The CDR3 nucleotides are TGCGCCAGCAGCTTGAGGACCCAGATATCACCCCTCCACTTT. It translates to CASSLRTQISPLHF.

V gene TRBV28 combines with J gene TRBJ1-4; the D gene is possibly TRBD1 (5 bases). In germline, CDR1 is MDHEN, CDR2 SYDVKM. The CDR3 covers 14 residues. Trimming took 3 bases from V and 7 from J, leaving 12 bases between them. In DNA, the CDR3 is TGTGCCAGCAGTTTTGCGGGGAGGGGTGAAAAACTGTTTTTT. It encodes CASSFAGRGEKLFF. The full variable domain, rest sourced from reference TRBV28 and TRBJ1-4, is DVKVTQSSRYLVKRTGEKVFLECVQDMDHENMFWYRQDPGLGLRLIYFSYDVKMKEKGDIPEGYSVSREKKERFSLILESASTNQTSMYLCASSFAGRGEKLFFGSGTQLSVL.

This clonotype was seen only a few times. The chain links TRBV11-2 to TRBJ1-2, with TRBD1 identical over 8 bases. The J segment lost 7 bases and the V segment lost 7 bases, leaving 8 bases of the junction unmatched. The CDR3 runs 13 residues. Germline values: CDR1 SGHAT, CDR2 FQNNGV. Written as DNA, the CDR3 is TGTGCCAGCACTGTGACAGGGGAAGGTGGCTACACCTTC. Its translation: CASTVTGEGGYTF.

The CDR3 DNA reads as TGCAGCGTCGCCGCCGGGACAGGCTCACCCCTCCACTTT. Translation: CSVAAGTGSPLHF. The rearrangement links TRBV29-1 to TRBJ1-6; 8 bases align to TRBD1. CDR1 and CDR2 from the germline V gene are SQVTM and ANQGSEA. V was pared by 6 bases and J by 10 bases, with 8 bases of the junction left unmatched. This CDR3 spans 13 amino acids.

The chain combines TRBV20-1 with TRBJ1-5; possibly TRBD1 for D (5 bases). This CDR3 comprises 12 residues. V shed 3 bases and J shed 7 bases, with 10 bases lying between them. CDR1 and CDR2 from the germline V gene are DFQATT and SNEGSKA (reference sequence). The CDR3 region has the DNA TGCAGTGCTAGCCCCCGGGGCCAGCCCCAGCATTTT. Protein product: CSASPRGQPQHF.

This clonotype was seen only a few times. V gene TRBV5-6 combines with J gene TRBJ1-2, with 7 bases identical to TRBD1. The germline gives CDR1 SGHDT, CDR2 YYEEEE. The V gene end was trimmed by 4 bases and the J gene end by 7 bases; junction bases not matched to a gene: 13. This CDR3 region has 15 residues. In DNA form, the CDR3 reads TGTGCCAGCAGCCGATACGACAGGGCTACCGGTGGCTACACCTTC. Translation gives CASSRYDRATGGYTF.

CDR3 coding DNA: TGTGCCAGTAGTATAGGGACTAATCAGCCCCAGCATTTT. Translating it yields CASSIGTNQPQHF. The chain joins TRBV19 to TRBJ1-5; D unclear. With 1 base removed from V and 4 bases from J, the gap between germline ends came to 5 bases. The CDR3 is 13 residues long. Germline V gives CDR1 LNHDA, CDR2 SQIVND (reference sequence).

This chain connects TRBV12-5 to TRBJ1-1; D unclear. V lost 1 base to trimming and J lost 3 bases, with 9 bases between them. Germline CDR1 and CDR2: LGHNT and FRNRAP. The CDR3 length is 14 residues. As DNA, the CDR3 is TGTGCTAGTGGTTTGGCCTATGATCACACTGAAGCTTTCTTT. This gives the protein CASGLAYDHTEAFF.

This clonotype turned up a few times. J is TRBJ2-1 and V is TRBV19; TRBD1 aligns across 8 bases. Germline CDR1 LNHDA, CDR2 SQIVND (reference sequence). Losses at the gene ends were 4 bases for V and 4 bases for J; bases not matched to a gene: 9. This CDR3 has 16 amino acids. The CDR3 reads CASSTSGTGLYNEQFF. The CDR3 coding sequence is TGTGCCAGTAGTACTTCCGGGACAGGACTGTACAATGAGCAGTTCTTC.

The chain couples TRBV6-2 or TRBV6-3 to TRBJ1-5; D might be TRBD1 (5 bases). V was cut by 3 bases and J by 5 bases, with 14 bases left in between. CDR1 MNHEY and CDR2 SVGEGT come from the germline V gene. The CDR3 contains 15 residues. The CDR3 reads CASSYWGSTYQPQHF. CDR3 nucleotides: TGTGCCAGCAGTTATTGGGGGAGCACCTATCAGCCCCAGCATTTT.

This clonotype has ten or more counts. The chain uses TRBV6-6 and TRBJ2-3, with a tentative D call TRBD2 (5 bases). Germline values: CDR1 MNHNY, CDR2 SVGAGI (reference sequence). The CDR3 totals 12 residues. Trimming removed 3 bases at V and 6 bases at J, with 7 bases between. Written as DNA, the CDR3 is TGTGCCAGCAGTTATTCGGGGGATACGCAGTATTTT. It is translated as CASSYSGDTQYF.

This clonotype was found a few times. V is TRBV21-1 and J is TRBJ2-1. TRBV21-1 is a known pseudogene. The CDR3 is 16 residues long. In DNA form, the CDR3 reads TGTGCCAGCAGCAAAACCTCGGGAGGCTCCTACAATGAGCAGTTCTTC. This gives the protein CASSKTSGGSYNEQFF.

The CDR3 DNA follows: TGCGCCAGCAGCGACCCATCTCGAATCACCTCTGGGGCCAACGTCCTGACTTTC. Protein sequence: CASSDPSRITSGANVLTF. V and J are TRBV5-1 and TRBJ2-6, with D uncertain. Germline V CDR1 and CDR2: SGHRS, YFSETQ. The ends were cut back, 4 bases at V and 0 bases at J, with 17 bases in the middle. The CDR3 extends over 18 amino acids.

On this clonotype itself: At one end the junction does not follow the germline gene, possibly because of a read error. The rearrangement joins TRBV19 to TRBJ1-1; tentatively, D is TRBD1 (5 bases). This CDR3 is 16 amino acids long. Germline V gene lookup returns CDR1 LNHDA and CDR2 SQIVND (reference sequence). The CDR3 protein is CASSTSGRATDTEALF. CDR3 DNA: TGTGCCAGTAGTACCTCCGGCAGGGCGACTGACACTGAAGCTCTCTTT.

This clonotype was counted only a few times. The chain links TRBV6-2 or TRBV6-3 to TRBJ1-2; no definite D call. This CDR3 spans 13 amino acids. Trimming left V 3 bases short and J 4 bases short, with 9 bases between. Germline values: CDR1 MNHEY, CDR2 SVGEGT. The CDR3 bases are TGTGCCAGCAGTTATGCACGGGGCTATGGCTACACCTTC. It encodes CASSYARGYGYTF.